The source of this T cell receptor beta chain is a study of blood T cells in healthy people across ages. Study conclusions and caveats: A greater number of naive CD4+ cells and higher diversity distinguished long-lived donors from aged donors.

The second PCR ran about 6 to 11 cycles with a sample-barcoded 5' primer and J-beta primers. TCRdb fed the 5' RACE reads into MiXCR, producing one record per CDR3 protein. The sample comprises roughly 730,000 distinct CDR3 sequences, roughly three fifths of which are singletons, and around 24% rests with the top ten. CDR1 and CDR2 (germline): SQVTM, ANQGSEA. This CDR3 contains 13 residues. J gave up 6 bases and V 1 base, and 5 bases lay outside the gene matches. This clonotype was observed a few times. What it binds is unknown. The gene calls are TRBV29-1 and TRBJ1-1, with 7 bases matching TRBD1. Sequencing used blood. The TCR originated in a man between 35 and 55 years old in good health. The CDR3: CSVEVSQGAEAFF. The CDR3 DNA is TGCAGCGTTGAAGTTAGCCAGGGGGCTGAAGCTTTCTTT.